This section outlines one TCR beta chain sequence together with its context. Method: immunoSEQ multiplex PCR; TCRdb's copy keeps in-frame clones and lacks some. Of more than 90,000 clones listed, around 88% are singletons. This sample is drawn from a study of control samples from healthy donors and cancer patients. Trimming cost V 5 bases and J 8 bases; bases outside gene matches: 17. Germline loops: CDR1 SGDLS, CDR2 YYNGEE. CDR3 length: 16 amino acids. The clonotype originates from a young man in good health. This chain connects TRBV9 to TRBJ1-2; the match to TRBD1 covers 8 bases. The sample taken for sequencing was blood. The CDR3 DNA reads TGTGCCAGCAGTCTCTCACTACGGCAGGGGGCTGGGGGCTACACCTTC. Translated, it gives CASSLSLRQGAGGYTF. Filled out from reference TRBV9 and TRBJ1-2, the complete variable domain reads DSGVTQTPKHLITATGQRVTLRCSPRSGDLSVYWYQQSLDQGLQFLIQYYNGEERAKGNILERFSAQQFPDLHSELNLSSLELGDSALYFCASSLSLRQGAGGYTFGSGTRLTVV.